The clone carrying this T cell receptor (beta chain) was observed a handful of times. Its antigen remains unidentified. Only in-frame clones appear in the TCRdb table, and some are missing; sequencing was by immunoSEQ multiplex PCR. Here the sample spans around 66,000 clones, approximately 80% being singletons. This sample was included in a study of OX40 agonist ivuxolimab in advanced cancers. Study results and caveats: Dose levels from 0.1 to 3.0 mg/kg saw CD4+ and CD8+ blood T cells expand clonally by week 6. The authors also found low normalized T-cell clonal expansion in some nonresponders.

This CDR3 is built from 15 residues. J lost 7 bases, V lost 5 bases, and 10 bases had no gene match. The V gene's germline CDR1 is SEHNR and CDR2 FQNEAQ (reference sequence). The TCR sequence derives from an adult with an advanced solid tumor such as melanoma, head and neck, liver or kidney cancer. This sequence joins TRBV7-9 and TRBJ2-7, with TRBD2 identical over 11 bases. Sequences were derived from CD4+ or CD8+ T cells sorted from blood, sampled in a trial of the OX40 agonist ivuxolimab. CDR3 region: CASSLPGLADTEQYF. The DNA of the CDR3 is TGTGCCAGCAGCCTCCCGGGACTAGCGGACACGGAGCAGTACTTC.